This T cell receptor (beta chain) was observed in a study of blood T cell repertoires in COVID-19. The protocol was immunoSEQ multiplex PCR, while the TCRdb copy is restricted to in-frame clones and leaves out a portion. The profile shows about 480,000 clones, around nine tenths of them singletons. Germline lookup yields CDR1 LNHDA and CDR2 SQIVND (reference sequence). Trimming left V 4 bases short and J 1 base short, with 7 bases between. CDR3 length: 13 amino acids. This clonotype was sampled from a woman in her thirties or forties who had recovered from COVID-19. The chain joins TRBV19 to TRBJ1-2; no clear D gene. The material sequenced was PBMCs or T cells enriched from blood (not recorded which). CDR3 nucleotides: TGTGCCAGTAGTAAAACAGTTAACTATGGCTACACCTTC. Translating gives CASSKTVNYGYTF.